A single sample is the source of the 3 T cell receptor beta chains below, sequenced in a study of blood T cells in healthy people across ages. Using a J-beta primer mix together with a sample-barcoded 5' primer, a second PCR was run for roughly 7 to 12 cycles. TCRdb re-called the 5' RACE reads through MiXCR, storing one row per CDR3 protein. The sample carries some 1,000,000 distinct CDR3 sequences, under 30% recorded once. Another study also made use of these data, one on T cells of mothers and their children.

Sequenced material: blood. The receptors originated from a girl aged 2 to 10 in good health.

V and J are TRBV7-9 and TRBJ1-6, with 9 nucleotides matching TRBD1. CDR1 and CDR2 (germline): SEHNR, FQNEAQ (reference sequence). V was pared by 5 bases and J by 10 bases, with 9 bases of the junction left unmatched. The CDR3 loop spans 15 amino acids. For the CDR3, the DNA is TGTGCCAGCAGCCACAGGGGGCAAGTTGGGTCACCCCTCCACTTT. Amino acid sequence: CASSHRGQVGSPLHF.

The rearrangement uses TRBV12-3 or TRBV12-4 and TRBJ2-7; 10 bases align to TRBD2. The J call may be in error: the DNA end matches TRBJ2-1 better. The CDR3 sequence is 15 residues long. Here the CDR3 reads CASSQTSGLSDEQFF. CDR3 sequence (DNA): TGTGCCAGCAGCCAGACTAGCGGGCTTTCGGATGAGCAGTTCTTC.

CDR3 nucleotide sequence: TGCAGCGGGGACCTCGGGGGCACTGAAGCTTTCTTT. It codes for CSGDLGGTEAFF. V gene TRBV29-1 combines with J gene TRBJ1-1; tentative D call: TRBD1 (5 bases). There are 12 residues in the CDR3. Germline CDR1 is SQVTM and CDR2 is ANQGSEA. The V end was cut by 7 bases, the J end by 4 bases, with 13 bases between.